This entry lists 8 T cell receptor beta chains sequenced from one sample in a study of long-term antiretroviral therapy in people with HIV. An immunoSEQ assay, version v3.0, was performed at survey level. Data came from immunoSEQ multiplex PCR; TCRdb stores just in-frame clones and leaves some out. The profile shows 35,000 to 55,000 clones, about 95% of them singletons. The sequencing used unsorted PBMCs, collected 3.7 years after starting antiretroviral therapy. These receptors were obtained from a woman aged 45 to 65 with HIV.

The chain recombines TRBV18 with TRBJ1-4; D is unresolved. Germline values: CDR1 KGHSH, CDR2 LQKENI. The CDR3 is made up of 16 amino acids. Between the trimmed V and J ends, which lost 1 base and 4 bases, there was a span of 13 bases. The CDR3 protein is CASSPRLVSHNEKLFF. Written as DNA, the CDR3 is TGTGCCAGCTCACCACGGTTGGTCAGCCATAATGAAAAACTGTTTTTT.

This chain connects TRBV10-2 to TRBJ1-2; 10 bases are shared with TRBD1. The CDR3 runs to 17 residues. Germline CDR1 and CDR2: WSHSY and SAAADI. V dropped 0 bases and J dropped 6; count of bases not matched to a gene: 10. CDR3 DNA: TGCGCCAGCAGTGAGTCGGGGACAGGGGAGAAGAGGGATGGCTACACCTTC. As protein: CASSESGTGEKRDGYTF.

The V and J genes are TRBV19 and TRBJ2-7; TRBD2 might be the D (5 bases). The germline V gene encodes CDR1 LNHDA and CDR2 SQIVND (reference sequence). The CDR3 is 13 amino acids. V was cut by 5 bases and J by 6 bases, with 14 bases left in between. The CDR3 coding sequence is TGTGCCAGTAGTTACGGGCTAGCTGTCGAGCAGTACTTC. It encodes CASSYGLAVEQYF.

The rearrangement uses TRBV9 and TRBJ1-2, with 7 bases matching TRBD1. Unmatched junction bases numbered 6, after V lost 4 bases and J lost 3 bases. The CDR3 runs to 14 residues. Germline CDR1 and CDR2: SGDLS and YYNGEE. The CDR3 DNA sequence: TGTGCCAGCAGCCCCGAGGGACAGCACTATGGCTACACCTTC. Amino acid sequence: CASSPEGQHYGYTF.

The chain has TRBV19 and TRBJ1-2; TRBD1 matches at 7 bases. Germline V lookup: CDR1 LNHDA, CDR2 SQIVND (reference sequence). V lost 7 bases, J lost 4 bases, and 6 bases stayed unmatched. This CDR3 has 13 amino acids. The CDR3 DNA reads as TGTGCCAGTACTACAAACAGGGGCTATGGCTACACCTTC. Amino acid sequence: CASTTNRGYGYTF.

This sequence joins TRBV4-1 and TRBJ2-3; 7 positions agree with TRBD2. Germline V gene data show CDR1 as MGHRA and CDR2 as YSYEKL. The J segment lost 2 bases and the V segment lost 2 bases, leaving 10 bases of the junction unmatched. This CDR3 spans 17 amino acids. The chain's CDR3 is CASSQPSASGATDTQYF. As DNA, the CDR3 is TGCGCCAGCAGCCAACCATCTGCTAGCGGTGCCACAGATACGCAGTATTTT.

The chain has TRBV6-5 and TRBJ2-5; D is unresolved. The CDR3 sequence is 15 residues long. The ends were cut back, 6 bases at V and 5 bases at J, with 19 bases in the middle. From germline, CDR1 is MNHEY and CDR2 SVGAGI. The CDR3 is CASREDRGRPETQYF. The CDR3 DNA is TGTGCCAGCAGAGAGGACCGAGGTCGTCCGGAGACCCAGTACTTC.

The chain has TRBV5-4 and TRBJ2-4; 7 nucleotides line up with TRBD2. V shed 4 bases, J shed 1 base, and the junction held 8 bases outside the gene matches. This CDR3 spans 16 amino acids. Looked up from germline, CDR1 is SGHNT and CDR2 is YYREEE (reference sequence). CDR3 region: CASSPRLGGAKNIQYF. The CDR3 coding sequence is TGTGCCAGCAGCCCCCGTTTGGGGGGGGCCAAAAACATTCAGTACTTC.